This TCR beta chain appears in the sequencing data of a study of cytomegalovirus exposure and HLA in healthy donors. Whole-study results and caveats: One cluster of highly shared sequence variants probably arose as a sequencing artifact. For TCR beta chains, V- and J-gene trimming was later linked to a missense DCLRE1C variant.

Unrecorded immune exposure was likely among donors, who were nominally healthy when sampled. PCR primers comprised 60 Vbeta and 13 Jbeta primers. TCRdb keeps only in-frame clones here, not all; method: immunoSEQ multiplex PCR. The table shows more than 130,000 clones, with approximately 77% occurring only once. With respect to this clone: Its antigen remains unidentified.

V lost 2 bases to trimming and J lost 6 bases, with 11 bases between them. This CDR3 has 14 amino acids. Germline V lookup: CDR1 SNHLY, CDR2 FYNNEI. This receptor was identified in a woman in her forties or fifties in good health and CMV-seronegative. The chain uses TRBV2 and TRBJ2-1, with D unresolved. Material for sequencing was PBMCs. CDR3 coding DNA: TGTGCCAGCAGTGAACAGGCGTTAGGCAATGAGCAGTTCTTC. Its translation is CASSEQALGNEQFF.